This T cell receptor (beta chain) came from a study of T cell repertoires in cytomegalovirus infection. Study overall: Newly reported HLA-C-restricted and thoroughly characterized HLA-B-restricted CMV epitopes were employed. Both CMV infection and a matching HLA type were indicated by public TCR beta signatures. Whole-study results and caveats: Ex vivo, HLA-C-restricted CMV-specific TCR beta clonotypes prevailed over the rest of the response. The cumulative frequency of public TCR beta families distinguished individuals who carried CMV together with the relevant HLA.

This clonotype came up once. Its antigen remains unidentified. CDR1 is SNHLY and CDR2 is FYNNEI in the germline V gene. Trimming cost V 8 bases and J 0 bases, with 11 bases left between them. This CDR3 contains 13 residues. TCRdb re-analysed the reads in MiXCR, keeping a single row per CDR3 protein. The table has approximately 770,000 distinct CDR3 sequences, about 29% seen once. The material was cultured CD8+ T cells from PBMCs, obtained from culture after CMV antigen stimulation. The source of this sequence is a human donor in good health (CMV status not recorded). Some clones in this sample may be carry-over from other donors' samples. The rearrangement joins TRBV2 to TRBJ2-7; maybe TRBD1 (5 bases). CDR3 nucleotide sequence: TGTGCCAGCCTGAGACAGACCTCCTACGAGCAGTACTTC. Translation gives CASLRQTSYEQYF.